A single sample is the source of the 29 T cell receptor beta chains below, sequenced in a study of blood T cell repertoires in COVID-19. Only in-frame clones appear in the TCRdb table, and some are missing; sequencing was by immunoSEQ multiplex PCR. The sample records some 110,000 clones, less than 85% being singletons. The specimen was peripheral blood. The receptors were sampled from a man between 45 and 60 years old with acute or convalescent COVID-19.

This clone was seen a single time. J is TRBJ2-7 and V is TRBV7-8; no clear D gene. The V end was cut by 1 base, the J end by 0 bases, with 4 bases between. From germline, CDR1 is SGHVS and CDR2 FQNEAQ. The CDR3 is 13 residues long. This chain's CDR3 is CASSLVLSYEQYF. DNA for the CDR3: TGTGCCAGCAGCTTAGTACTCTCCTACGAGCAGTACTTC.

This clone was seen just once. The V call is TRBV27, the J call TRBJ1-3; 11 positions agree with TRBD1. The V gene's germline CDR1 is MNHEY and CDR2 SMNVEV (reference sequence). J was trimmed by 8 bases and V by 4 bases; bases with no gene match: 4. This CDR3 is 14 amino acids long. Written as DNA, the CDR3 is TGTGCCAGCAGTTCCCGGGACAGGGGGGACACCATATATTTT. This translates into CASSSRDRGDTIYF.

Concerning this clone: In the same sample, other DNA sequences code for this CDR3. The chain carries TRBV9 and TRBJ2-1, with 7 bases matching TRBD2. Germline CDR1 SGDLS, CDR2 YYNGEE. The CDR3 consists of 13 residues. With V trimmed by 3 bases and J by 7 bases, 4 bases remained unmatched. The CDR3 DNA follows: TGTGCCAGCAGCGCGACTAGCAGGAATGAGCAGTTCTTC. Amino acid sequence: CASSATSRNEQFF.

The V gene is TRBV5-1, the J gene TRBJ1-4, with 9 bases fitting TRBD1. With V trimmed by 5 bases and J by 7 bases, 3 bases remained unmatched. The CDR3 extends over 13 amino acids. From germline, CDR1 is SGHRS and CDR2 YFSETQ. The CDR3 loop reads CASRTGGTEKLFF. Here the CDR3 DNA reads TGCGCCAGCAGGACAGGGGGAACTGAAAAACTGTTTTTT.

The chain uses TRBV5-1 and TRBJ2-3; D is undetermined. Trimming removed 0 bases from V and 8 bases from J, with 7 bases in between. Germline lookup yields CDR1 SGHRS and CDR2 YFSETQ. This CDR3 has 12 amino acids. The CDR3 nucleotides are TGCGCCAGCAGCTTGGATCGAGGTACGCAGTATTTT. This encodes CASSLDRGTQYF. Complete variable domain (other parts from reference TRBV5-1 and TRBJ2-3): KAGVTQTPRYLIKTRGQQVTLSCSPISGHRSVSWYQQTPGQGLQFLFEYFSETQRNKGNFPGRFSGRQFSNSRSEMNVSTLELGDSALYLCASSLDRGTQYFGPGTRLTVL.

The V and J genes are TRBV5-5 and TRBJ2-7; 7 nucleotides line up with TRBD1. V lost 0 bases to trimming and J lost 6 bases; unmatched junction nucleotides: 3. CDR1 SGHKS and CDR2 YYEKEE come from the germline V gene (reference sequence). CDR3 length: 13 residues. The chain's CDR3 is CASSLDRGTEQYF. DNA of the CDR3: TGTGCCAGCAGCTTGGACAGGGGAACCGAGCAGTACTTC. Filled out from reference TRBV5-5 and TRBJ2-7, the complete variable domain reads DAGVTQSPTHLIKTRGQQVTLRCSPISGHKSVSWYQQVLGQGPQFIFQYYEKEERGRGNFPDRFSARQFPNYSSELNVNALLLGDSALYLCASSLDRGTEQYFGPGTRLTVT.

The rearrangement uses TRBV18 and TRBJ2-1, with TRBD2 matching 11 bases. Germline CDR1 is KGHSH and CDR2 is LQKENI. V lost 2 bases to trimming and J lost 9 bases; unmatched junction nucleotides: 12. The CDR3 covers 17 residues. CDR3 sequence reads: CASSPYELAGVVGEQFF. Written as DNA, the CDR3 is TGTGCCAGCTCACCATATGAACTAGCGGGAGTGGTAGGTGAGCAGTTCTTC.

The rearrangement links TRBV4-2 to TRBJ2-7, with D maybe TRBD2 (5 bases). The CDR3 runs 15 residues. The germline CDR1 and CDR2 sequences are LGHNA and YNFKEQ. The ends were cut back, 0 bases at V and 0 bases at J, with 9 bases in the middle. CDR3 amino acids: CASSQEPSGSYEQYF. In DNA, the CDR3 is TGTGCCAGCAGCCAAGAACCCAGCGGCTCCTACGAGCAGTACTTC.

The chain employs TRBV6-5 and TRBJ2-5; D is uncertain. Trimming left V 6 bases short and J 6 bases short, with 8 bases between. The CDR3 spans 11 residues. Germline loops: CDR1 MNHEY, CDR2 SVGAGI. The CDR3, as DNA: TGTGCCAGCAGGGCCCTCCAGACCCAGTACTTC. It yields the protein CASRALQTQYF.

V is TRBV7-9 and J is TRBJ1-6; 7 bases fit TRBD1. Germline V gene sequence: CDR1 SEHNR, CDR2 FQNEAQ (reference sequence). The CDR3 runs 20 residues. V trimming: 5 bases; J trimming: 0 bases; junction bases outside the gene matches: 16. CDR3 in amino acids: CASSTGTAKPTSSYNSPLHF. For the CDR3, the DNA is TGTGCCAGCAGCACTGGGACAGCGAAACCTACGAGCTCCTATAATTCACCCCTCCACTTT.

The CDR3 coding sequence is TGTGCCAGCAGTTTTAGAGGGACCCAGTACTTC. As protein: CASSFRGTQYF. This chain uses TRBV12-3 or TRBV12-4 with TRBJ2-5; D ambiguous. This CDR3 has 11 amino acids. Trimming shortened V by 3 bases and J by 7 bases, and 6 bases separated the two germline ends.

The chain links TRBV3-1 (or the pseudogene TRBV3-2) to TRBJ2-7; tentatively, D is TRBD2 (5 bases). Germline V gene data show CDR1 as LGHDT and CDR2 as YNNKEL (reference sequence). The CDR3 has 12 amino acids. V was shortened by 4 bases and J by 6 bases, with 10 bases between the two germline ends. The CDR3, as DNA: TGTGCCAGCAGCCGAGGAGGAACCGAGCAGTACTTC. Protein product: CASSRGGTEQYF.

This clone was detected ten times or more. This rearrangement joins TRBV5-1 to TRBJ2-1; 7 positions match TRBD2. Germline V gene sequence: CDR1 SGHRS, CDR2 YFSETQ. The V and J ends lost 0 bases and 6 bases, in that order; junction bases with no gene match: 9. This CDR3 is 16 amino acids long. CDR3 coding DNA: TGCGCCAGCAGCTTGGCCACAAGCGGGAACGGCAATGAGCAGTTCTTC. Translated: CASSLATSGNGNEQFF.

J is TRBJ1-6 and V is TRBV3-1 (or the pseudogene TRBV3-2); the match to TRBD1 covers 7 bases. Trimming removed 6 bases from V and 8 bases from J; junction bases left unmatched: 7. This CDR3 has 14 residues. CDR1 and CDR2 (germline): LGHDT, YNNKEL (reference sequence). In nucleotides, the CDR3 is TGTGCCAGCAGTTTGACAGGGCGGGATTCACCCCTCCACTTT. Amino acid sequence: CASSLTGRDSPLHF.

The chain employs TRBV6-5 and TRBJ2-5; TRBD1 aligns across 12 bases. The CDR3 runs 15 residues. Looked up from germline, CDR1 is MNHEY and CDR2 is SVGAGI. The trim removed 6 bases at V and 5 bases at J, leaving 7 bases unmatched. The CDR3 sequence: CASRTGTGGWETQYF. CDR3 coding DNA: TGTGCCAGCAGAACCGGGACAGGGGGCTGGGAGACCCAGTACTTC.

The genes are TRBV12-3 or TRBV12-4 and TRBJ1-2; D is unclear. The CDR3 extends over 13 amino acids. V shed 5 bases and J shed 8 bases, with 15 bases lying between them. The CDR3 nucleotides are TGTGCCAGCAGTCATACGCCAAGTCTAGGCTACACCTTC. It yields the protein CASSHTPSLGYTF.

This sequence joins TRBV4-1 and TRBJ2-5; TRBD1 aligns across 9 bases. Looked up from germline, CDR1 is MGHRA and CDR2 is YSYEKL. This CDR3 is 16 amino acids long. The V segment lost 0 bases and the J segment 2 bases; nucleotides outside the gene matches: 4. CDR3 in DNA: TGCGCCAGCAGCCAAGAGGGACAGGGTCGTCAAGAGACCCAGTACTTC. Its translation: CASSQEGQGRQETQYF.

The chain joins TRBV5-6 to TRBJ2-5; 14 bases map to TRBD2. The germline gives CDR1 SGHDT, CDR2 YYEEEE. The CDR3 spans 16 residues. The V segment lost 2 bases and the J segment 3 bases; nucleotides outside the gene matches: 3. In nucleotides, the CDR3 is TGTGCCAGCAGCTTATTGACTAGCGGGAGGGAAGAGACCCAGTACTTC. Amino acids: CASSLLTSGREETQYF.

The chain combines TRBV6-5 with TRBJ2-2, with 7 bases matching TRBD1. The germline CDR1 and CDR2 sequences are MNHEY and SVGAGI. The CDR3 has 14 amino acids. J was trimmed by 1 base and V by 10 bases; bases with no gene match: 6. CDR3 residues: CATLQGRNTGELFF. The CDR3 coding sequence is TGTGCCACCCTACAGGGGAGGAACACCGGGGAGCTGTTTTTT.

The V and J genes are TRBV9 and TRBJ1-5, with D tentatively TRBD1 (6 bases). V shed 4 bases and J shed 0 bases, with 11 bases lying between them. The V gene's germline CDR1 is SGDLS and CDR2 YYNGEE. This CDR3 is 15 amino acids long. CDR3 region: CASSSGTLSNQPQHF. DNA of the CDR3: TGTGCCAGCAGCTCCGGGACACTTAGCAATCAGCCCCAGCATTTT.

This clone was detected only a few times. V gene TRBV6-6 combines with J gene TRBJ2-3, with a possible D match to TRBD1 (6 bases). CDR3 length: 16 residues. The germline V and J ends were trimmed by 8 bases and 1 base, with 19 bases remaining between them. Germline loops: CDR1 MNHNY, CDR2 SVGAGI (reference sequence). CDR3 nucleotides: TGTGCCAGCGCAAATGGTTGGGCAGGGGGCACAGATACGCAGTATTTT. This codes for CASANGWAGGTDTQYF.

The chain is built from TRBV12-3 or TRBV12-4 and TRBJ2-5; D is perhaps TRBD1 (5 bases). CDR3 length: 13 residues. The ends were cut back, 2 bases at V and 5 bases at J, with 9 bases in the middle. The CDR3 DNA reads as TGTGCCAGCAGTTTACAGGGTCGGGAGACCCAGTACTTC. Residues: CASSLQGRETQYF.

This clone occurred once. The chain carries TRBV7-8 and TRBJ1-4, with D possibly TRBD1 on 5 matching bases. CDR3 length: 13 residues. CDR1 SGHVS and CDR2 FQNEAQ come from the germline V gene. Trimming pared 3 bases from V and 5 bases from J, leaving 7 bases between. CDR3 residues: CASSLRGNEKLFF. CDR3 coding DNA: TGTGCCAGCAGCTTGCGGGGGAATGAAAAACTGTTTTTT.

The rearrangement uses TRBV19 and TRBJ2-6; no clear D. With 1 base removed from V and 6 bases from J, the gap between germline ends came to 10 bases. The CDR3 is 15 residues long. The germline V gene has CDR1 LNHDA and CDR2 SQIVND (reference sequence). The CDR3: CASSIGPLAANVLTF. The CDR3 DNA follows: TGTGCCAGTAGTATAGGGCCCTTAGCGGCCAACGTCCTGACTTTC.

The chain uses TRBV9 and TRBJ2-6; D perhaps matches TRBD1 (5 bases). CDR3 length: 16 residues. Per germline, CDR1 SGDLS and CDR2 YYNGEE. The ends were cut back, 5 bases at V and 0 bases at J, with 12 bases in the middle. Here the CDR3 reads CASSRGPYSGANVLTF. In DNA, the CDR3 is TGTGCCAGCAGTAGGGGTCCTTACTCTGGGGCCAACGTCCTGACTTTC.

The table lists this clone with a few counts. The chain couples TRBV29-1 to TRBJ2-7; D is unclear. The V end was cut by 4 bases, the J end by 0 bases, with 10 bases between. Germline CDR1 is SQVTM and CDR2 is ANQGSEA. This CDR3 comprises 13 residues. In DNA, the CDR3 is TGCAGCGTTGTTTCCGATAGCTCCTACGAGCAGTACTTC. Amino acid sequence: CSVVSDSSYEQYF.

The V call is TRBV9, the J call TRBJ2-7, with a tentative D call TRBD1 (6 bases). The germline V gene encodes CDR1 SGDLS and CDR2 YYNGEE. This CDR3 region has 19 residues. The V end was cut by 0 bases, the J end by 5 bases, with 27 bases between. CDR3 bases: TGTGCCAGCAGCGTAGCGTTGGGGACAAACGTCTCATGGATCCACGAGCAGTACTTC. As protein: CASSVALGTNVSWIHEQYF.

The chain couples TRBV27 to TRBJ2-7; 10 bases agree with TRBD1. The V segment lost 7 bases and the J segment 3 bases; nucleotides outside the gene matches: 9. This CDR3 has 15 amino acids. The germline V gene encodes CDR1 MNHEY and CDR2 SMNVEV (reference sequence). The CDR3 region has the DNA TGTGCCAGCATTTCCACCGGGACAGGGGACTACGAGCAGTACTTC. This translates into CASISTGTGDYEQYF.

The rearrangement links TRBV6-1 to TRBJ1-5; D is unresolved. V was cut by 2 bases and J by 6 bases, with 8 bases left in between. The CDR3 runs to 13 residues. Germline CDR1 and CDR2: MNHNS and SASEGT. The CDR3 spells CASSEQTGQPQHF. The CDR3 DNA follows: TGTGCCAGCAGTGAACAGACGGGTCAGCCCCAGCATTTT.